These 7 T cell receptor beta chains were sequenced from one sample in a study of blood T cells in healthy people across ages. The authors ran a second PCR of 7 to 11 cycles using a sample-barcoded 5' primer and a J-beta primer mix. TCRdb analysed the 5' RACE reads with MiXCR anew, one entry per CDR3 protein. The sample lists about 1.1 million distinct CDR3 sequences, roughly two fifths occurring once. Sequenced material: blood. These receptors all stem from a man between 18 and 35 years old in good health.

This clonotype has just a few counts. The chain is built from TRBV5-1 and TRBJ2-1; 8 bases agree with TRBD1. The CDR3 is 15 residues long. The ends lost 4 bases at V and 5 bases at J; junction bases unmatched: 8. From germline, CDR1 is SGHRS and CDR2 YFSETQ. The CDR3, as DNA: TGCGCCAGCAGCAAAAGGACAGGGACAAACAATGAGCAGTTCTTC. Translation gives CASSKRTGTNNEQFF.

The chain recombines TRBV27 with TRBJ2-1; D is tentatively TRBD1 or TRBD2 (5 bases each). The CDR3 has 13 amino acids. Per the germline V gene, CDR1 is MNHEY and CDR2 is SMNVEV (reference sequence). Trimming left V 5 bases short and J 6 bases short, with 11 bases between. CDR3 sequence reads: CASSVGRANEQFF. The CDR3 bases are TGTGCCAGCAGTGTGGGGCGGGCCAATGAGCAGTTCTTC.

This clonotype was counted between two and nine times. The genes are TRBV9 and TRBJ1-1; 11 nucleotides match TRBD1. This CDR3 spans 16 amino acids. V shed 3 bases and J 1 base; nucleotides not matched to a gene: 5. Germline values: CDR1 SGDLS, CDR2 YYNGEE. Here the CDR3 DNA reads TGTGCCAGCAGCGGCGGACAGGGGGCAACGAACACTGAAGCTTTCTTT. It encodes CASSGGQGATNTEAFF.

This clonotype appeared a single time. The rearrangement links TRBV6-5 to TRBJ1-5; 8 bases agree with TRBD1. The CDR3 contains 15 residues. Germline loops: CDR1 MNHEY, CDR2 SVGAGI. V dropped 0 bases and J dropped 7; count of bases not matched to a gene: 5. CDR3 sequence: CASSYSVTGDQPQHF. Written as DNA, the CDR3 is TGTGCCAGCAGTTACTCTGTGACAGGGGACCAGCCCCAGCATTTT.

In DNA form, the CDR3 reads TGTGCCAGCAGTCACGACAGGGGCGTTCCCTCTGGCTACACCTTC. It is translated as CASSHDRGVPSGYTF. This chain connects TRBV6-2 or TRBV6-3 to TRBJ1-2; 8 nucleotides line up with TRBD1. Trimming took 5 bases from V and 7 from J; bases not matched to a gene: 12. CDR3 size: 15 residues. CDR1 and CDR2 from the germline V gene are MNHEY and SVGEGT.

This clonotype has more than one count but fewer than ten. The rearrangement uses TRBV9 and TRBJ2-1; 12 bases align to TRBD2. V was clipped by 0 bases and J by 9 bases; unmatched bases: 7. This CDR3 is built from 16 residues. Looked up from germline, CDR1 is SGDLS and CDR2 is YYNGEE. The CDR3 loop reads CASSVDPSGGAGEQFF. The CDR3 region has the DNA TGTGCCAGCAGCGTAGACCCTAGCGGGGGGGCGGGTGAGCAGTTCTTC.

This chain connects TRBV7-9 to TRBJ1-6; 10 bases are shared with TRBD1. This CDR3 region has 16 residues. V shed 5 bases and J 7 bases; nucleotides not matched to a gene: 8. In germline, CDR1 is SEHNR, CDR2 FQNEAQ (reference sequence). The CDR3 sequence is CASSPGGTGENSPLHF. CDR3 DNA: TGTGCCAGCAGCCCAGGTGGGACAGGGGAGAATTCACCCCTCCACTTT.